This T cell receptor (beta chain) was identified in a study of identifying expanded T cells in peripheral blood. Trimming took 4 bases from V and 12 from J; bases not matched to a gene: 5. Germline V gene lookup returns CDR1 DFQATT and CDR2 SNEGSKA (reference sequence). The CDR3 has 10 residues. Profiled with immunoSEQ multiplex PCR; TCRdb holds only in-frame clones, not every one. This table holds about 94,000 clones, 70% to 90% found once. The chain links TRBV20-1 to TRBJ1-2; 7 bases map to TRBD1. The TCR originated in a person between 18 and 75 years old in good health. The sequenced sample was blood. The CDR3 DNA is TGCAGTGCTATTCCTACAGGGGACACCTTC. Protein product: CSAIPTGDTF.